This TCR beta chain was retrieved from a study of follicular helper T cells after annual influenza vaccination. Overall study context: Days 0, 7 and 28 post-vaccination were the blood draw times. Study-level points and caveats: Rare clonotypes were missed; only about 9-21% of cells gave TCRB.

Worth noting for this clone: Antigen unknown.

Germline V gene lookup returns CDR1 KGHSH and CDR2 LQKENI. The CDR3 sequence is 14 residues long. V was trimmed by 2 bases and J by 0 bases, leaving 7 bases between them. Survey level resolution was used for TCRB sequencing. Repertoires were generated with immunoSEQ multiplex PCR, while TCRdb's copy carries only in-frame clones and drops some. The table has thousands of clones, roughly four fifths seen once. Noted time point: 2015-2016 season, pre-vaccination. Here the sequenced sample was CXCR5+ CD38- circulating T follicular helper cells from blood, taken on the day of influenza vaccination. Subset meaning: circulating Tfh, non-naive CD4+CXCR5+PD-1+ (ICOS+CD38+ or ICOS-CD38-). This clonotype originated in an adult who received the influenza vaccine. The V gene is TRBV18, the J gene TRBJ1-2, with D hard to call. CDR3 nucleotides: TGTGCCAGCTCACCAGAGGTAGCTAACTATGGCTACACCTTC. Translation: CASSPEVANYGYTF.